Listed below are T cell receptor beta chains from one sample, sequenced in a study of identical twins. TCRdb re-analysed the 5' RACE reads in MiXCR, keeping a single row per CDR3 protein. The data show hundreds of thousands of distinct CDR3 sequences, roughly 20% seen once. The data also belong to a second study, concerning T cells expressing NK-cell markers.

The sequenced material came from PBMCs. These receptor sequences come from a woman under 30 in good health. Each CDR3 is given with its conserved first and last residue. D genes are given only for firm matches. For some rows the clone size is stated as once, few or many, or as a class when expanded; others skip it.

V gene	D gene	CDR3 length	J gene	clone size	CDR3 protein	CDR3 DNA
TRBV20-1	-	15	TRBJ2-5	-	CSAVQVGGQWETQYF	TGCAGTGCTGTGCAGGTTGGGGGGCAATGGGAGACCCAGTACTTC
TRBV12-3/TRBV12-4	TRBD1	13	TRBJ1-1	-	CATEGQGFSEAFF	TGTGCCACCGAGGGACAGGGGTTTTCTGAAGCTTTCTTT
TRBV5-1	TRBD1	16	TRBJ2-7	few	CASSLRAGTGHNEQYF	TGCGCCAGCAGCTTGCGCGCCGGGACAGGGCATAACGAGCAGTACTTC
TRBV4-3	-	13	TRBJ2-5	-	CASSQAGIETQYF	TGCGCCAGCAGCCAAGCTGGAATAGAGACCCAGTACTTC
TRBV24-1	TRBD1	15	TRBJ1-5	many	CATTSGGYSNQPQHF	TGTGCCACCACTTCAGGGGGTTATAGCAATCAGCCCCAGCATTTT
TRBV6-2/TRBV6-3	TRBD2	18	TRBJ2-7	many	CASSYRRGSGSGAYEQYF	TGTGCCAGCAGTTACCGTCGAGGTAGCGGGAGTGGAGCCTACGAGCAGTACTTC
TRBV4-3	-	15	TRBJ2-1	few	CASSHPGPRSNEQFF	TGCGCCAGCAGCCACCCGGGACCTAGGAGCAATGAGCAGTTCTTC
TRBV6-2/TRBV6-3	-	13	TRBJ2-7	-	CASGIRTEREQYF	TGTGCCAGCGGAATAAGGACCGAGAGGGAGCAGTACTTC
TRBV11-2	TRBD2	15	TRBJ2-2	few	CASTIVSGGSGELFF	TGTGCCAGCACCATTGTGAGCGGGGGGTCCGGGGAGCTGTTTTTT
TRBV20-1	-	15	TRBJ2-3	-	CSARVWGPSTDTQYF	TGCAGTGCTAGAGTGTGGGGCCCTAGCACAGATACGCAGTATTTT
TRBV9	-	15	TRBJ2-5	few	CASSRPGTSQETQYF	TGTGCCAGCAGCCGGCCCGGGACGTCACAAGAGACCCAGTACTTC
TRBV6-1	-	13	TRBJ1-1	-	CASSRGSNTEAFF	TGTGCCAGCAGTAGGGGCTCGAACACTGAAGCTTTCTTT
TRBV24-1	-	16	TRBJ2-7	-	CATSDGERTGSYEQYF	TGTGCCACCAGTGACGGGGAAAGGACTGGAAGCTACGAGCAGTACTTC
TRBV15	TRBD1	17	TRBJ1-2	-	CATSGPTPGQEVYGYTF	TGTGCCACCAGCGGTCCTACTCCGGGACAGGAGGTCTATGGCTACACCTTC
TRBV16	-	16	TRBJ2-1	-	CASTQRRGLTDNEQFF	TGTGCCAGCACCCAACGGAGGGGCCTGACGGACAATGAGCAGTTCTTC
TRBV6-5	-	16	TRBJ2-2	-	CASSSPSVPNTGELFF	TGTGCCAGCAGTTCACCTAGCGTACCGAACACCGGGGAGCTGTTTTTT
TRBV6-2/TRBV6-3	-	14	TRBJ2-2	many	CASRGKGNTGELFF	TGTGCCAGCCGAGGGAAGGGAAACACCGGGGAGCTGTTTTTT
TRBV4-3	TRBD2	14	TRBJ2-1	-	CASSQESGSGEQFF	TGCGCCAGCAGCCAAGAAAGCGGGAGCGGTGAGCAGTTCTTC
TRBV27	-	13	TRBJ1-2	many	CASSFGAAYGYTF	TGTGCCAGCAGTTTTGGGGCCGCGTATGGCTACACCTTC
TRBV4-2	-	15	TRBJ2-3	-	CASSGTSRSTDTQYF	TGTGCCAGCAGCGGTACTAGTCGGAGCACAGATACGCAGTATTTT
TRBV5-4	TRBD2	15	TRBJ2-1	-	CASSRLAGRGDEQFF	TGTGCCAGCAGCCGGCTAGCGGGACGAGGGGATGAGCAGTTCTTC
TRBV5-5	-	14	TRBJ1-6	few	CASSLGTEGSPLHF	TGTGCCAGCAGCTTGGGGACAGAAGGCTCACCCCTCCACTTT
TRBV25-1	TRBD2	15	TRBJ2-5	-	CASSYSGGRRETQYF	TGTGCCAGCAGTTACAGCGGGGGGCGCAGGGAGACCCAGTACTTC
TRBV20-1	-	12	TRBJ1-2	-	CSAVDSGRGYTF	TGCAGTGCTGTCGACAGCGGTCGGGGCTACACCTTC
TRBV27	TRBD2	16	TRBJ2-1	once	CASSFRGTSGYNEQFF	TGTGCCAGCAGTTTCAGAGGGACTAGCGGATACAATGAGCAGTTCTTC
TRBV6-1	TRBD1	17	TRBJ1-5	many	CASSLNGWTGRNQPQHF	TGTGCCAGCAGCCTCAACGGATGGACAGGGCGCAATCAGCCCCAGCATTTT
TRBV12-3/TRBV12-4	TRBD2	16	TRBJ2-3	-	CASSLPTGGDTDTQYF	TGTGCCAGCAGCCTCCCCACGGGGGGGGACACAGATACGCAGTATTTT
TRBV5-1	-	15	TRBJ1-3	few	CASSLETGAGNTIYF	TGCGCCAGCAGCTTGGAGACAGGAGCTGGAAACACCATATATTTT
TRBV24-1	-	13	TRBJ2-1	few	CATSRSGTNEQFF	TGTGCCACCAGTCGTTCAGGGACCAATGAGCAGTTCTTC
TRBV6-4	TRBD1	15	TRBJ1-2	-	CASSAGTGGISGYTF	TGTGCCAGCAGTGCCGGGACAGGGGGCATAAGCGGCTACACCTTC
TRBV12-3/TRBV12-4	-	13	TRBJ1-1	many	CASSVQGIPEAFF	TGTGCCAGCAGCGTGCAGGGGATCCCTGAAGCTTTCTTT
TRBV12-3/TRBV12-4	-	16	TRBJ2-3	-	CASTMGGGVSTDTQYF	TGTGCCAGCACTATGGGAGGGGGTGTAAGCACAGATACGCAGTATTTT
TRBV12-3/TRBV12-4	TRBD2	15	TRBJ2-1	-	CASTLGLAGGDEQFF	TGTGCCAGCACCCTCGGACTAGCGGGAGGAGATGAGCAGTTCTTC
TRBV5-1	TRBD2	16	TRBJ2-5	-	CASSKGTSGEEETQYF	TGCGCCAGCAGCAAAGGGACTAGCGGGGAGGAGGAGACCCAGTACTTC
TRBV30	-	14	TRBJ2-1	many	CAWSAGLASSEQFF	TGTGCCTGGAGTGCGGGGCTAGCGAGTTCGGAGCAGTTCTTC
TRBV12-3/TRBV12-4	TRBD1	14	TRBJ2-3	-	CASTLGQGTDTQYF	TGTGCCAGCACTCTCGGACAGGGGACAGATACGCAGTATTTT
TRBV29-1	-	13	TRBJ2-5	-	CSVWGHKGETQYF	TGCAGCGTTTGGGGGCACAAGGGGGAGACCCAGTACTTC
TRBV29-1	-	15	TRBJ2-5	many	CSVPSLLSYQETQYF	TGCAGCGTCCCGTCCCTCCTTTCGTACCAAGAGACCCAGTACTTC
TRBV20-1	TRBD1	13	TRBJ2-5	few	CSAYDRGKETQYF	TGCAGTGCCTATGACAGGGGGAAAGAGACCCAGTACTTC